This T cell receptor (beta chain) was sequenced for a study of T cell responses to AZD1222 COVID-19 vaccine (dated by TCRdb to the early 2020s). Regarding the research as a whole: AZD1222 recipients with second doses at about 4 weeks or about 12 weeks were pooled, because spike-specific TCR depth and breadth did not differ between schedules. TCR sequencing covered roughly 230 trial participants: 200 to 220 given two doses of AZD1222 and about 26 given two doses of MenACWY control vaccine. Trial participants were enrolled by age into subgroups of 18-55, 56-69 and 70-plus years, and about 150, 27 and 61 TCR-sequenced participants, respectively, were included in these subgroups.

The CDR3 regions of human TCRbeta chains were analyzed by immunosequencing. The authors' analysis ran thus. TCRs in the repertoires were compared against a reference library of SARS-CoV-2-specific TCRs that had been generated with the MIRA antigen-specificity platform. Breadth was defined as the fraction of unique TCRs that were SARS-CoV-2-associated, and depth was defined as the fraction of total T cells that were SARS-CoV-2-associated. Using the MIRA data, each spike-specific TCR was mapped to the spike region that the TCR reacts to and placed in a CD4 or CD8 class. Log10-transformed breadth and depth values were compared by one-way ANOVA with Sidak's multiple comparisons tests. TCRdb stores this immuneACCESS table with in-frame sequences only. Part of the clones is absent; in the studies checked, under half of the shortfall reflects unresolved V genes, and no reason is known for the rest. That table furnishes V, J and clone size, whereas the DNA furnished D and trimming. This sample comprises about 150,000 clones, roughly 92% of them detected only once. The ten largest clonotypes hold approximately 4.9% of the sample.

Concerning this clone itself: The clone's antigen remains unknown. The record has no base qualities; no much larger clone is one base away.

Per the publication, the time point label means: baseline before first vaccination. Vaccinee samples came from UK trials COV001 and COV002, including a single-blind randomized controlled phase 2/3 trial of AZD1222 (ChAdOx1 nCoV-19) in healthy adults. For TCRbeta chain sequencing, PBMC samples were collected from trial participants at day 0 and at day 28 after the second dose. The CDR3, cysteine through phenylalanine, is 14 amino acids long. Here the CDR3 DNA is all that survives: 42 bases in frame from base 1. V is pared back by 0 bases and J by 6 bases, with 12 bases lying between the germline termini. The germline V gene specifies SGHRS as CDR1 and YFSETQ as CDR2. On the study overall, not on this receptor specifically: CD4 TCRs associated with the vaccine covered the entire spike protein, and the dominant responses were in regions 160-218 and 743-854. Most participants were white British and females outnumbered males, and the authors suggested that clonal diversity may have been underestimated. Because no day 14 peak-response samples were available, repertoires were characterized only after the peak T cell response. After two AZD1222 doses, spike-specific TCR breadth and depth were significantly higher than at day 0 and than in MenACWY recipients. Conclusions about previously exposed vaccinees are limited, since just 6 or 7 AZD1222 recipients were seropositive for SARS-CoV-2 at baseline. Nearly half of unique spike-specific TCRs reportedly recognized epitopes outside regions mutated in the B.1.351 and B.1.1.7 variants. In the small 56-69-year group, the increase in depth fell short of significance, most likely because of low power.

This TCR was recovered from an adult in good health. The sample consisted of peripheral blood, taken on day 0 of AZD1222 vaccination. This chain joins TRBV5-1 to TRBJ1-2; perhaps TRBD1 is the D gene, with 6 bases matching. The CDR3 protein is CASSLVAQGDGYTF. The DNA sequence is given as TGCGCCAGCAGCTTGGTTGCACAGGGCGATGGCTACACCTTC.